These 29 T cell receptor beta chains were sequenced from one sample in a study of radiotherapy plus CTLA-4 blockade in lung cancer. Assay: immunoSEQ multiplex PCR; the TCRdb copy retains only in-frame clones and omits some. Of 40,000 to 60,000 clones in the sample, around 83% were seen once. The sequencing used peripheral blood, collected from a patient treated with radiotherapy plus ipilimumab. Source of these receptors: a human donor with non-small cell lung cancer who had stable disease on radiotherapy plus ipilimumab.

This sequence joins TRBV9 and TRBJ2-3, with 14 bases aligning to TRBD2. V lost 4 bases, J lost 6 bases, and 19 bases stayed unmatched. The CDR3 length is 20 residues. The V gene's germline CDR1 is SGDLS and CDR2 YYNGEE. The CDR3 bases are TGTGCCAGCAGCCTGATGGGACTAGCGGGAGTAGTAAGGGATGAGGATACGCAGTATTTT. Protein sequence: CASSLMGLAGVVRDEDTQYF.

The V and J genes are TRBV28 and TRBJ1-2, with D possibly TRBD1 on 6 matching bases. This CDR3 is 19 amino acids long. Trimming pared 6 bases from V and 4 bases from J, leaving 30 bases between. Germline V gene data show CDR1 as MDHEN and CDR2 as SYDVKM. This chain's CDR3 is CASSIGGGYSGVSPYGYTF. The CDR3 region has the DNA TGTGCCAGCAGCATTGGGGGGGGGTACTCAGGGGTGAGCCCCTATGGCTACACCTTC.

The gene calls are TRBV5-1 and TRBJ1-1; D not certain. V was cut by 0 bases and J by 5 bases, with 8 bases left in between. Per the germline V gene, CDR1 is SGHRS and CDR2 is YFSETQ. The CDR3 is made up of 13 amino acids. CDR3 nucleotide sequence: TGCGCCAGCAGCTTGGATACGGGAACTGAAGCTTTCTTT. Translation gives CASSLDTGTEAFF.

V usage is TRBV19 and J usage is TRBJ2-3, with 7 positions matching TRBD1. Per the germline V gene, CDR1 is LNHDA and CDR2 is SQIVND (reference sequence). The CDR3 loop spans 15 amino acids. V lost 8 bases, J lost 5 bases, and 13 bases stayed unmatched. The CDR3 protein is CASSPTGPRGDTQYF. The CDR3 DNA reads TGTGCCAGTTCCCCGACAGGGCCGAGAGGAGATACGCAGTATTTT. Full variable domain (missing parts from reference TRBV19 and TRBJ2-3): DGGITQSPKYLFRKEGQNVTLSCEQNLNHDAMYWYRQDPGQGLRLIYYSQIVNDFQKGDIAEGYSVSREKKESFPLTVTSAQKNPTAFYLCASSPTGPRGDTQYFGPGTRLTVL.

This clone came up once. This rearrangement joins TRBV5-1 to TRBJ2-7, with D perhaps matching TRBD1 (5 bases). Germline V lookup: CDR1 SGHRS, CDR2 YFSETQ. Trimming left V 0 bases short and J 6 bases short, with 22 bases between. CDR3 size: 17 residues. The CDR3 here is CASSLAPQGRTLVEQYF. The CDR3 DNA is TGCGCCAGCAGCTTGGCCCCCCAGGGTAGGACCCTCGTCGAGCAGTACTTC.

This clone has a handful of counts. The genes are TRBV7-8 and TRBJ2-5; 7 bases are a match to TRBD1. Germline values: CDR1 SGHVS, CDR2 FQNEAQ. CDR3 length: 14 amino acids. Germline trimming cut 5 bases from V and 5 bases from J; bases unmatched to any gene: 8. CDR3 sequence: CASSLTGAGETQYF. The CDR3 DNA reads as TGTGCCAGCAGCCTTACAGGGGCGGGCGAGACCCAGTACTTC.

The rearrangement joins TRBV5-4 to TRBJ2-2, with 9 bases matching TRBD2. CDR1 and CDR2 (germline): SGHNT, YYREEE (reference sequence). Germline trimming cut 6 bases from V and 5 bases from J; bases unmatched to any gene: 8. This CDR3 contains 15 residues. The CDR3 region is CASTWGGRETGELFF. The DNA of the CDR3 is TGTGCCAGCACCTGGGGCGGGAGGGAAACCGGGGAGCTGTTTTTT. Full variable domain (remainder filled in from reference TRBV5-4 and TRBJ2-2): ETGVTQSPTHLIKTRGQQVTLRCSSQSGHNTVSWYQQALGQGPQFIFQYYREEENGRGNFPPRFSGLQFPNYSSELNVNALELDDSALYLCASTWGGRETGELFFGEGSRLTVL.

In this sample, this clone turned up a few times. The V call is TRBV28, the J call TRBJ1-2, with a tentative D call TRBD1 (6 bases). This CDR3 has 16 amino acids. Germline values: CDR1 MDHEN, CDR2 SYDVKM. V lost 2 bases and J lost 8, with 21 bases in between. CDR3 nucleotide sequence: TGTGCCAGCAGTTTAGTTCAGATTCTTGAGGGGGAGGGCTACACCTTC. Its translation: CASSLVQILEGEGYTF.

The chain joins TRBV28 to TRBJ1-1, with D possibly TRBD1 on 5 matching bases. Germline V lookup: CDR1 MDHEN, CDR2 SYDVKM. The CDR3 extends over 13 amino acids. V lost 1 base and J 4 bases, leaving 7 bases between the germline ends. The CDR3 DNA sequence: TGTGCCAGCAGTTTATCCAGGGCCACTGAAGCTTTCTTT. Protein sequence: CASSLSRATEAFF.

The J gene is TRBJ2-5, the V gene TRBV30; TRBD2 agrees at 12 bases. Germline V gene lookup returns CDR1 GTSNPN and CDR2 SVGIG (reference sequence). The CDR3 length is 15 residues. The trim removed 3 bases at V and 7 bases at J, leaving 9 bases unmatched. CDR3 coding DNA: TGTGCCTGGAGCGTCGGACTAGCGGGGCCAGGGACCCAGTACTTC. Its protein is CAWSVGLAGPGTQYF.

This clone was detected a few times. The chain couples TRBV5-8 to TRBJ2-1, with TRBD2 matching 11 bases. Germline V gives CDR1 SGHTS, CDR2 YDEGEE. The junction had 5 bases not matched to a gene; V was cut back by 7 bases and J by 8 bases. The CDR3 runs to 13 residues. The CDR3 is CASGIAGGHEQFF. In nucleotides, the CDR3 is TGTGCCAGCGGGATAGCGGGAGGGCATGAGCAGTTCTTC.

The chain joins TRBV27 to TRBJ2-7, with 12 nucleotides matching TRBD2. The CDR3 is 19 residues long. Per the germline V gene, CDR1 is MNHEY and CDR2 is SMNVEV (reference sequence). Trimming at V came to 2 bases and at J to 5 bases, leaving 16 bases not matched to a gene. The CDR3 DNA sequence: TGTGCCAGCAGTTTAGCAGGGTCTAGACGGACTAGCGGGATGCACGAGCAGTACTTC. It codes for CASSLAGSRRTSGMHEQYF.

This clone was detected only a few times. The chain recombines TRBV7-2 with TRBJ2-7; D perhaps matches TRBD2 (5 bases). Germline V CDR1 and CDR2: SGHTA, FQGNSA. The CDR3 has 14 amino acids. V was pared by 1 base and J by 7 bases, with 14 bases between. CDR3 loop: CASSLGEGIGEQYF. The CDR3 nucleotides are TGTGCCAGCAGCTTAGGAGAGGGAATTGGGGAGCAGTACTTC. Looking up the rest from reference TRBV7-2 and TRBJ2-7 gives the full variable domain: GAGVSQSPSNKVTEKGKDVELRCDPISGHTALYWYRQSLGQGLEFLIYFQGNSAPDKSGLPSDRFSAERTGGSVSTLTIQRTQQEDSAVYLCASSLGEGIGEQYFGPGTRLTVT.

In DNA form, the CDR3 reads TGTGCCAGCAGCTCTGCCGGGACTCTCTCCTACAATGAGCAGTTCTTC. As protein: CASSSAGTLSYNEQFF. V and J are TRBV11-2 and TRBJ2-1; TRBD2 might be the D (6 bases). The CDR3 runs 16 residues. The V end was cut by 4 bases, the J end by 0 bases, with 13 bases between. Germline values: CDR1 SGHAT, CDR2 FQNNGV.

V is TRBV5-1 and J is TRBJ2-3, with 8 bases identical to TRBD2. With V trimmed by 0 bases and J by 0 bases, 3 bases remained unmatched. Germline CDR1 reads SGHRS; CDR2 reads YFSETQ. The CDR3 spans 16 residues. The CDR3 is CASSLAPSGSTDTQYF. The CDR3 nucleotides are TGCGCCAGCAGCTTGGCCCCTAGCGGGAGCACAGATACGCAGTATTTT.

The V and J genes are TRBV6-1 and TRBJ2-2, with D perhaps matching TRBD1 (6 bases). The CDR3 runs 15 residues. Per the germline V gene, CDR1 is MNHNS and CDR2 is SASEGT. V was cut by 4 bases and J by 0 bases, with 9 bases left in between. DNA for the CDR3: TGTGCCAGCAGTGGGACAGCCGCGAACACCGGGGAGCTGTTTTTT. Translation gives CASSGTAANTGELFF.

CDR3 DNA sequence: TGTGCCAGCTCATCACAGGGGTCTAATGAAAAACTGTTTTTT. It translates to CASSSQGSNEKLFF. The V gene is TRBV18, the J gene TRBJ1-4; TRBD1 matches 7 bases. CDR1 is KGHSH, CDR2 LQKENI, per germline. The CDR3 has 14 amino acids. V gave up 5 bases and J gave up 3 bases; unmatched junction bases: 3.

The CDR3 is CASSLPSGSGDEQYF. In DNA form, the CDR3 reads TGTGCCAGCAGTTTACCTAGCGGGAGTGGGGACGAGCAGTACTTC. The chain couples TRBV28 to TRBJ2-7; 10 bases are shared with TRBD2. Germline loops: CDR1 MDHEN, CDR2 SYDVKM. V trimming: 2 bases; J trimming: 5 bases; junction bases outside the gene matches: 6. The CDR3 covers 15 residues.

The chain combines TRBV27 with TRBJ2-3, with 7 bases that match TRBD2. With V trimmed by 3 bases and J by 0 bases, 6 bases remained unmatched. Looked up from germline, CDR1 is MNHEY and CDR2 is SMNVEV (reference sequence). The CDR3 has 16 amino acids. CDR3 residues: CASSFRLAESTDTQYF. In nucleotides, the CDR3 is TGTGCCAGCAGTTTCAGGCTAGCGGAAAGCACAGATACGCAGTATTTT.

The gene calls are TRBV7-3 and TRBJ1-1, with a weak D call TRBD1 (6 bases). There are 13 residues in the CDR3. Germline CDR1 SGHTA, CDR2 FQGTGA. V lost 1 base to trimming and J lost 5 bases, with 8 bases between them. CDR3 sequence reads: CASSLNRDTEAFF. The CDR3 coding sequence is TGTGCCAGCAGCTTAAACAGGGATACTGAAGCTTTCTTT.

The V call is TRBV28, the J call TRBJ2-5; TRBD2 matches at 13 bases. The CDR3 covers 15 residues. The germline CDR1 and CDR2 sequences are MDHEN and SYDVKM. J lost 5 bases, V lost 7 bases, and 7 bases had no gene match. CDR3 sequence: CASILAGGPRETQYF. CDR3 bases: TGTGCCAGCATACTAGCGGGAGGGCCTCGGGAGACCCAGTACTTC. Full variable domain (outside the CDR3, taken from reference TRBV28 and TRBJ2-5): DVKVTQSSRYLVKRTGEKVFLECVQDMDHENMFWYRQDPGLGLRLIYFSYDVKMKEKGDIPEGYSVSREKKERFSLILESASTNQTSMYLCASILAGGPRETQYFGPGTRLLVL.

The chain has TRBV5-4 and TRBJ1-1; TRBD1 is a possible D gene (5 bases). V was pared by 1 base and J by 1 base, with 11 bases between. CDR3 length: 15 amino acids. CDR1 is SGHNT and CDR2 is YYREEE in the germline V gene (reference sequence). CDR3 in DNA: TGTGCCAGCAGCTTGCAGGGAAGTGGGAACACTGAAGCTTTCTTT. This sequence encodes CASSLQGSGNTEAFF.

This CDR3 reads CASGGSGRANEQYF. CDR3 bases: TGTGCCAGCGGGGGAAGCGGGAGGGCCAACGAGCAGTACTTC. V and J are TRBV27 and TRBJ2-7, with TRBD2 identical over 10 bases. The V segment lost 8 bases and the J segment 5 bases; nucleotides outside the gene matches: 9. This CDR3 comprises 14 residues. Germline CDR1 MNHEY, CDR2 SMNVEV (reference sequence).

This chain uses TRBV11-2 with TRBJ2-3, with TRBD2 identical over 7 bases. The CDR3 runs 12 residues. The germline gives CDR1 SGHAT, CDR2 FQNNGV. Trimming removed 8 bases from V and 5 bases from J; junction bases left unmatched: 4. The CDR3 nucleotides read TGTGCCAGCGGGAGGGACTTAGATACGCAGTATTTT. It yields the protein CASGRDLDTQYF.

The chain has TRBV5-4 and TRBJ2-7; tentative D call: TRBD1 (6 bases). With 1 base removed from V and 5 bases from J, the gap between germline ends came to 16 bases. The CDR3 totals 15 residues. Germline assignment: CDR1 SGHNT and CDR2 YYREEE (reference sequence). DNA for the CDR3: TGTGCCAGCAGCTTGTTCACCGGGACACTTAACGAGCAGTACTTC. Translating gives CASSLFTGTLNEQYF.

This clone was observed a handful of times. V and J are TRBV6-4 and TRBJ2-2; D is unclear. The germline V and J ends were trimmed by 3 bases and 2 bases, with 7 bases remaining between them. Germline CDR1 reads MRHNA; CDR2 reads SNTAGT. The CDR3 is made up of 14 amino acids. In DNA, the CDR3 is TGTGCCAGCAGTGAAATGAGAAACACCGGGGAGCTGTTTTTT. This translates into CASSEMRNTGELFF.

This clone has only a few counts. The chain carries TRBV30 and TRBJ1-1; D gene unclear. The V end was cut by 1 base, the J end by 5 bases, with 8 bases between. The germline V gene has CDR1 GTSNPN and CDR2 SVGIG (reference sequence). The CDR3 is 12 amino acids. The CDR3 is CAWSGSTTEAFF. The CDR3 DNA sequence: TGTGCCTGGAGTGGCAGTACAACTGAAGCTTTCTTT.

The chain combines TRBV9 with TRBJ2-3; TRBD1 agrees at 9 bases. Germline lookup yields CDR1 SGDLS and CDR2 YYNGEE. The CDR3 totals 15 residues. The junction had 7 bases not matched to a gene; V was cut back by 8 bases and J by 0 bases. Here the CDR3 DNA reads TGTGCCAGTCAACTGGGACAGGGAAGCACAGATACGCAGTATTTT. This codes for CASQLGQGSTDTQYF. Filled out from reference TRBV9 and TRBJ2-3, the complete variable domain reads DSGVTQTPKHLITATGQRVTLRCSPRSGDLSVYWYQQSLDQGLQFLIQYYNGEERAKGNILERFSAQQFPDLHSELNLSSLELGDSALYFCASQLGQGSTDTQYFGPGTRLTVL.

This rearrangement joins TRBV2 to TRBJ2-7, with D possibly being TRBD1 (6 bases). Germline V CDR1 and CDR2: SNHLY, FYNNEI. Trimming took 5 bases from V and 5 from J, leaving 28 bases between them. The CDR3 extends over 18 amino acids. The CDR3 DNA is TGTGCCAGCAGTTGGGGAAGGGGGACATATCCTGTGGATAACGAGCAGTACTTC. This sequence encodes CASSWGRGTYPVDNEQYF.